This TCR beta chain was found in a study of control samples from healthy donors and cancer patients. TCRdb's copy holds only in-frame clones and misses some; the assay was immunoSEQ multiplex PCR. The sample holds about 89,000 clones, more than 75% seen once. The CDR3 is 15 amino acids. V gave up 4 bases and J gave up 0 bases, with 10 bases separating them. CDR1 SGHTS and CDR2 YDEGEE come from the germline V gene. This clone was seen at least ten times. V is TRBV5-8 and J is TRBJ2-2, with D possibly being TRBD1 (6 bases). The clonotype originates from a middle-aged woman in good health. What was sequenced was blood. CDR3 DNA: TGTGCCAGCAGCCAACAGGGATCGAACACCGGGGAGCTGTTTTTT. Protein product: CASSQQGSNTGELFF.